This T cell receptor (beta chain) was sequenced during a study of T cell changes during pregnancy in multiple sclerosis. The protocol was immunoSEQ multiplex PCR, while the TCRdb copy is restricted to in-frame clones and leaves out a portion. The sample has 40,000 to 45,000 clones; 80% to 90% are singletons. This CDR3 has 12 amino acids. The V segment lost 6 bases and the J segment 11 bases; nucleotides outside the gene matches: 8. Germline values: CDR1 MNHEY, CDR2 SVGAGI. This TCR derives from a female donor with multiple sclerosis, enrolled in a pregnancy study. Here the sequenced sample was CD4+ T cells from peripheral blood mononuclear cells, taken in the first trimester of pregnancy. The rearrangement joins TRBV6-5 to TRBJ2-3, with 7 positions matching TRBD2. The DNA of the CDR3 is TGTGCCAGCAGCCCGGCTGGGGAGGGGCAGTATTTT. Encoded protein: CASSPAGEGQYF.